Shown below are 26 T cell receptor beta chains from a single sample sequenced in a study of cytomegalovirus exposure and HLA in healthy donors. PCR involved 60 Vbeta and 13 Jbeta primers. The repertoire was sequenced with immunoSEQ multiplex PCR; TCRdb's copy has only in-frame clones and lacks some. The repertoire holds roughly 100,000 clones, about three fifths seen once, with approximately 4.3% in the top ten. The source material was PBMCs. These receptors came from a human donor in good health.

This clone showed up just a few times. CDR3 sequence (DNA): TGTGCCAGTAGTTCCCTAGCGGGGGGCACAGATACGCAGTATTTT. Translation: CASSSLAGGTDTQYF. The chain is built from TRBV19 and TRBJ2-3; 10 bases line up with TRBD2. The CDR3 runs 15 residues. Germline V gene sequence: CDR1 LNHDA, CDR2 SQIVND (reference sequence). Germline trimming cut 5 bases from V and 1 base from J; bases unmatched to any gene: 3.

The chain uses TRBV4-2 and TRBJ2-7; no clear D gene. The CDR3 runs 14 residues. Germline assignment: CDR1 LGHNA and CDR2 YNFKEQ. V dropped 0 bases and J dropped 3 bases, with 9 bases sitting between them. CDR3 in DNA: TGTGCCAGCAGCCAAGATCGGTCCGGCTACGAGCAGTACTTC. Amino acid sequence: CASSQDRSGYEQYF.

The rearrangement joins TRBV9 to TRBJ1-1, with 7 bases fitting TRBD1. CDR3 size: 15 residues. With 0 bases clipped from V and 1 base from J, the junction kept 3 bases outside the gene matches. Germline loops: CDR1 SGDLS, CDR2 YYNGEE. CDR3 loop: CASSVVPGGNTEAFF. The CDR3 DNA follows: TGTGCCAGCAGCGTAGTCCCAGGGGGGAACACTGAAGCTTTCTTT.

The J gene is TRBJ1-5, the V gene TRBV30, with D possibly matching TRBD1 (5 bases). V was trimmed by 0 bases and J by 0 bases, leaving 18 bases between them. The germline V gene has CDR1 GTSNPN and CDR2 SVGIG (reference sequence). This CDR3 region has 18 residues. This chain's CDR3 is CAWSVSQGLAFSNQPQHF. CDR3 in DNA: TGTGCCTGGAGTGTATCGCAGGGTCTGGCCTTTAGCAATCAGCCCCAGCATTTT.

The V call is TRBV9, the J call TRBJ2-5; maybe TRBD1 (6 bases). Per germline, CDR1 SGDLS and CDR2 YYNGEE. V dropped 4 bases and J dropped 3 bases, with 13 bases sitting between them. The CDR3 contains 14 residues. The CDR3: CASSPGVGEETQYF. The CDR3, as DNA: TGTGCCAGCAGCCCAGGGGTGGGGGAAGAGACCCAGTACTTC.

This clone was seen a handful of times. The V and J genes are TRBV7-8 and TRBJ1-5; D is undetermined. V was shortened by 0 bases and J by 0 bases, with 6 bases between the two germline ends. The CDR3 spans 15 residues. The germline V gene has CDR1 SGHVS and CDR2 FQNEAQ. In nucleotides, the CDR3 is TGTGCCAGCAGCTTAGCTCCCAGTAGCAATCAGCCCCAGCATTTT. It specifies CASSLAPSSNQPQHF.

The chain links TRBV4-1 to TRBJ2-3; the D is unclear. The germline V gene has CDR1 MGHRA and CDR2 YSYEKL. The CDR3 has 13 residues. Between the trimmed V and J ends, which lost 7 bases and 2 bases, there was a span of 10 bases. The CDR3 protein is CASKQVLTDTQYF. CDR3 nucleotides: TGCGCCAGCAAGCAGGTCCTCACAGATACGCAGTATTTT.

This rearrangement joins TRBV30 to TRBJ2-7; TRBD1 agrees at 12 bases. V was pared by 5 bases and J by 7 bases, with 9 bases of the junction left unmatched. CDR1 is GTSNPN and CDR2 is SVGIG in the germline V gene (reference sequence). The CDR3 length is 14 residues. CDR3 sequence (DNA): TGTGCCTGGGGATCCGGGACAGGGGGCTATGAGCAGTACTTC. This sequence encodes CAWGSGTGGYEQYF.

This clone was seen once. This chain links TRBV19 with TRBJ2-5; weak D call: TRBD1 (5 bases). The CDR3 has 15 amino acids. Germline CDR1 reads LNHDA; CDR2 reads SQIVND (reference sequence). Trimming took off 3 bases at V and 5 bases at J, with 16 bases between the two ends. Here the CDR3 reads CASSMNRTPRETQYF. The CDR3 DNA reads TGTGCCAGTAGTATGAACAGGACCCCAAGGGAGACCCAGTACTTC.

V usage is TRBV6-6 and J usage is TRBJ1-1; 7 positions agree with TRBD1. CDR1 is MNHNY and CDR2 is SVGAGI in the germline V gene (reference sequence). V shed 6 bases and J 1 base; nucleotides not matched to a gene: 8. The CDR3 totals 15 residues. CDR3 sequence reads: CASRTGRGQNTEAFF. CDR3 coding DNA: TGTGCCAGCAGAACGGGTAGGGGGCAGAACACTGAAGCTTTCTTT.

The V call is TRBV30, the J call TRBJ2-4; D is ambiguous. The CDR3 length is 11 residues. Germline V lookup: CDR1 GTSNPN, CDR2 SVGIG (reference sequence). V was pared by 5 bases and J by 8 bases, with 10 bases between. The CDR3 nucleotides read TGTGCCTGGTCTACCTCGGACATTCAGTACTTC. This codes for CAWSTSDIQYF. Full variable domain (rest looked up from reference TRBV30 and TRBJ2-4): SQTIHQWPATLVQPVGSPLSLECTVEGTSNPNLYWYRQAAGRGLQLLFYSVGIGQISSEVPQNLSASRPQDRQFILSSKKLLLSDSGFYLCAWSTSDIQYFGAGTRLSVL.

The chain has TRBV15 and TRBJ1-5, with unresolved D. The length of the CDR3 is 14 residues. From germline, CDR1 is LNHNV and CDR2 YYDKDF (reference sequence). Trimming took off 1 base at V and 4 bases at J, with 8 bases between the two ends. The CDR3 here is CATSRGLLNQPQHF. The DNA for the CDR3 is TGTGCCACCAGCAGAGGACTCCTGAATCAGCCCCAGCATTTT.

This clone was seen only a few times. The chain links TRBV7-8 to TRBJ2-7, with TRBD1 identical over 7 bases. This CDR3 is 13 amino acids long. CDR1 and CDR2 from the germline V gene are SGHVS and FQNEAQ. V lost 1 base to trimming and J lost 7 bases; unmatched junction nucleotides: 4. The CDR3 bases are TGTGCCAGCAGCTTAGGACAGGGCCAAGAGCAGTACTTC. This codes for CASSLGQGQEQYF. The full variable domain, in which reference TRBV7-8 and TRBJ2-7 provide the parts outside the CDR3, is GAGVSQSPRYKVAKRGQDVALRCDPISGHVSLFWYQQALGQGPEFLTYFQNEAQLDKSGLPSDRFFAERPEGSVSTLKIQRTQQEDSAVYLCASSLGQGQEQYFGPGTRLTVT.

The V call is TRBV28, the J call TRBJ2-7; 10 bases agree with TRBD2. Germline loops: CDR1 MDHEN, CDR2 SYDVKM. This CDR3 has 18 residues. The ends lost 5 bases at V and 4 bases at J; junction bases unmatched: 17. CDR3 in amino acids: CASSPILTSSGSQYEQYF. The CDR3, as DNA: TGTGCCAGCAGTCCAATCCTGACGTCTAGCGGGAGTCAGTACGAGCAGTACTTC.

This clone has more than one count but fewer than ten. The chain couples TRBV11-2 to TRBJ2-7, with D uncertain. This CDR3 spans 13 amino acids. The germline gives CDR1 SGHAT, CDR2 FQNNGV. The ends were cut back, 1 base at V and 1 base at J, with 5 bases in the middle. As DNA, the CDR3 is TGTGCCAGCAGCTTAGGAGCGTCCTACGAGCAGTACTTC. Translation: CASSLGASYEQYF.

CDR3 loop: CASSQGGLAGSETQYF. Here the CDR3 DNA reads TGTGCCAGCAGCCAAGGGGGACTAGCGGGTTCAGAGACCCAGTACTTC. The chain carries TRBV4-2 and TRBJ2-5; 12 bases are shared with TRBD2. Looked up from germline, CDR1 is LGHNA and CDR2 is YNFKEQ. This CDR3 contains 16 residues. The V segment lost 1 base and the J segment 4 bases; nucleotides outside the gene matches: 4.

V usage is TRBV19 and J usage is TRBJ1-5; D is undetermined. With 1 base removed from V and 3 bases from J, the gap between germline ends came to 4 bases. The CDR3 has 13 amino acids. In germline, CDR1 is LNHDA, CDR2 SQIVND (reference sequence). The CDR3 here is CASSIGHNQPQHF. In DNA, the CDR3 is TGTGCCAGTAGTATAGGACACAATCAGCCCCAGCATTTT.

The chain links TRBV6-5 to TRBJ2-1; tentatively, D is TRBD2 (5 bases). Trimming pared 0 bases from V and 3 bases from J, leaving 12 bases between. In germline, CDR1 is MNHEY, CDR2 SVGAGI. CDR3 size: 16 residues. The CDR3: CASSYSILADYNEQFF. CDR3 DNA sequence: TGTGCCAGCAGTTACTCGATTCTAGCAGACTACAATGAGCAGTTCTTC.

With respect to this clone: One end of the junction fails to match germline, which may point to a read error. The V gene is TRBV6-1, the J gene TRBJ2-5; D might be TRBD1 or TRBD2, each matching 7 bases. This CDR3 has 15 amino acids. CDR1 is MNHNS, CDR2 SASEGT, per germline. The CDR3 reads CASREAGGVGETQYF. The CDR3, as DNA: TGTGCCAGCAGAGAAGCAGGGGGGGTGGGAGAGACCCAGTACTTC.

This sequence joins TRBV5-4 and TRBJ1-5; 8 bases match TRBD1. V shed 3 bases, J shed 0 bases, and the junction held 8 bases outside the gene matches. CDR1 SGHNT and CDR2 YYREEE come from the germline V gene (reference sequence). CDR3 size: 17 residues. CDR3 in DNA: TGTGCCAGCAGCTCTACCGGACAGGGCCTTAGCAATCAGCCCCAGCATTTT. It specifies CASSSTGQGLSNQPQHF.

The chain links TRBV5-1 to TRBJ1-1, with a tentative D call TRBD1 (5 bases). The CDR3 totals 19 residues. Germline lookup yields CDR1 SGHRS and CDR2 YFSETQ. V lost 1 base and J 1 base, leaving 23 bases between the germline ends. This CDR3 is CASSLFGGLMGTWNTEAFF. CDR3 bases: TGCGCCAGCAGCTTGTTCGGGGGTCTTATGGGGACGTGGAACACTGAAGCTTTCTTT.

This clone has more than one count but fewer than ten. The chain joins TRBV9 to TRBJ1-1; unclear D gene. The CDR3 extends over 14 amino acids. V was cut by 4 bases and J by 3 bases, with 13 bases left in between. CDR1 is SGDLS and CDR2 is YYNGEE in the germline V gene. CDR3 coding DNA: TGTGCCAGCAGCAAGCTACCTCGGGACACTGAAGCTTTCTTT. Protein: CASSKLPRDTEAFF.

V gene TRBV2 combines with J gene TRBJ2-1, with D tentatively TRBD2 (5 bases). The CDR3 consists of 16 residues. V was trimmed by 5 bases and J by 4 bases, leaving 18 bases between them. Germline CDR1 SNHLY, CDR2 FYNNEI. The CDR3 loop reads CASSRAVRAEYNEQFF. The CDR3, as DNA: TGTGCCAGCAGTCGGGCGGTTCGAGCGGAATACAATGAGCAGTTCTTC.

Concerning this clone itself: The CDR3 end shows no conserved phenylalanine or tryptophan, and so a read error is likely. This sequence joins TRBV4-2 and TRBJ2-4; 10 bases map to TRBD1. The V segment lost 0 bases and the J segment 8 bases; nucleotides outside the gene matches: 10. The germline V gene has CDR1 LGHNA and CDR2 YNFKEQ. This CDR3 is built from 17 residues. The DNA of the CDR3 is TGTGCCAGCAGCCAAGAAATAGGACAGGGGGGCGGTGACATTCAGTACCTC. It codes for CASSQEIGQGGGDIQYL.

The count of this clone is one. The chain carries TRBV7-9 and TRBJ2-7, with TRBD1 matching over 7 bases. In germline, CDR1 is SEHNR, CDR2 FQNEAQ (reference sequence). The CDR3 is made up of 14 amino acids. With 5 bases clipped from V and 2 bases from J, the junction kept 6 bases outside the gene matches. CDR3 nucleotides: TGTGCCAGCAGCCCACCGACAGGGACCTACGAGCAGTACTTC. Translated, it gives CASSPPTGTYEQYF.

The chain is built from TRBV18 and TRBJ2-5; a weak D match, TRBD1 (5 bases). The CDR3 sequence is 15 residues long. V was pared by 3 bases and J by 5 bases, with 16 bases between. Germline V gene data show CDR1 as KGHSH and CDR2 as LQKENI. The CDR3, as DNA: TGTGCCAGCTCACCCACGCAGGGTGGGTGGGAGACCCAGTACTTC. Amino acid sequence: CASSPTQGGWETQYF.